The 30 T cell receptor beta chains in this list originate from one sample, sequenced in a study of identical twins. TCRdb analysed the 5' RACE reads with MiXCR anew, one entry per CDR3 protein. The top ten hold about 1.8% of the sample, which has 200,000 or so distinct CDR3 sequences, roughly 7.5% seen once. The sample was also reused in another study, on yellow fever vaccine responses in identical twins.

The sample was memory (CD45RO+) T cells sorted from blood. Source of these receptors: a woman in her late teens or twenties in good health.

This clonotype was detected many times. The CDR3 region has the DNA TGTGCCAGCAGTTTAGTCGGGGGGGCTTACGAGCAGTACTTC. This sequence encodes CASSLVGGAYEQYF. The J gene is TRBJ2-7, the V gene TRBV27; 8 positions agree with TRBD2. CDR1 MNHEY and CDR2 SMNVEV come from the germline V gene (reference sequence). V gave up 2 bases and J gave up 4 bases; unmatched junction bases: 4. The CDR3 sequence is 14 residues long.

Many counts were recorded for this clonotype. The V gene is TRBV6-2 or TRBV6-3, the J gene TRBJ2-2; no clear D gene. Germline V gives CDR1 MNHEY, CDR2 SVGEGT. The CDR3 extends over 13 amino acids. V was pared by 7 bases and J by 4 bases, with 10 bases between. DNA for the CDR3: TGTGCCAGCAATCTCCAGGTCACCGGGGAGCTGTTTTTT. Translated, it gives CASNLQVTGELFF.

Comment on this clonotype: The junction and the germline gene differ at one end; a read error may be behind it. The gene calls are TRBV7-2 and TRBJ2-1; weak D call: TRBD2 (6 bases). CDR3 length: 12 amino acids. CDR1 is SGHTA and CDR2 is FQGNSA in the germline V gene. CDR3 amino acids: CACSSGTYEQFF. The DNA of the CDR3 is TGTGCCTGCAGCTCTGGGACTTATGAGCAGTTCTTC.

CDR3 loop: CASSPAGGARARGTDTQYF. DNA for the CDR3: TGTGCCAGCTCACCAGCAGGGGGCGCGCGGGCCAGGGGCACAGATACGCAGTATTTT. V usage is TRBV18 and J usage is TRBJ2-3; 8 bases are a match to TRBD1. J lost 1 base, V lost 2 bases, and 14 bases had no gene match. Germline CDR1 is KGHSH and CDR2 is LQKENI. This CDR3 has 19 amino acids.

This clonotype was observed a few times. The gene calls are TRBV20-1 and TRBJ2-3, with D perhaps assigned TRBD1 or TRBD2 (5 bases each). Per germline, CDR1 DFQATT and CDR2 SNEGSKA (reference sequence). Deletions cut 5 bases from V and 4 bases from J, with 19 bases between. This CDR3 contains 15 residues. The CDR3 region is CSAPPASSGPDTQYF. In nucleotides, the CDR3 is TGCAGTGCTCCTCCAGCCTCCTCGGGACCAGATACGCAGTATTTT.

This chain joins TRBV20-1 and TRBJ2-7; D might be TRBD2 (5 bases). Germline V CDR1 and CDR2: DFQATT, SNEGSKA (reference sequence). V was cut by 7 bases and J by 8 bases, with 21 bases left in between. The CDR3 runs to 13 residues. CDR3 amino acids: CSVLDSPWYQQYF. CDR3 coding DNA: TGCAGTGTTTTGGACTCCCCGTGGTACCAGCAGTACTTC.

The chain uses TRBV28 and TRBJ2-1; D is unclear. The CDR3 totals 14 residues. Trimming removed 5 bases at V and 1 base at J, with 9 bases between. CDR1 and CDR2 (germline): MDHEN, SYDVKM. CDR3 DNA: TGTGCCAGCAGTGTAGTAGGGTCCTACAATGAGCAGTTCTTC. It codes for CASSVVGSYNEQFF.

There are many counts of this clonotype. The rearrangement joins TRBV20-1 to TRBJ2-3; D is unresolved. V dropped 0 bases and J dropped 0 bases, with 7 bases sitting between them. The CDR3 loop spans 14 amino acids. The germline CDR1 and CDR2 sequences are DFQATT and SNEGSKA (reference sequence). This chain's CDR3 is CSARDDFSTDTQYF. CDR3 sequence (DNA): TGCAGTGCTAGAGATGACTTTAGCACAGATACGCAGTATTTT.

V usage is TRBV5-1 and J usage is TRBJ2-1, with D possibly TRBD1 on 6 matching bases. From germline, CDR1 is SGHRS and CDR2 YFSETQ. Trimming removed 2 bases at V and 1 base at J, with 10 bases between. The CDR3 loop spans 15 amino acids. CDR3 bases: TGCGCCAGCAGCTTCACGGACAGTTCCTACAATGAGCAGTTCTTC. This codes for CASSFTDSSYNEQFF.

This clonotype has more than one count but fewer than ten. The CDR3 coding sequence is TGTGCCAGCAGCTTGGGGACAGGGCTCTTAGGCTACACCTTC. Its protein product is CASSLGTGLLGYTF. The V and J genes are TRBV5-4 and TRBJ1-2; 8 positions match TRBD1. Germline CDR1 is SGHNT and CDR2 is YYREEE (reference sequence). J was trimmed by 8 bases and V by 0 bases; bases with no gene match: 6. The CDR3 runs to 14 residues.

This clonotype was counted between two and nine times. This sequence joins TRBV11-2 and TRBJ2-5; 9 positions agree with TRBD2. The germline V gene encodes CDR1 SGHAT and CDR2 FQNNGV. V was clipped by 5 bases and J by 0 bases; unmatched bases: 4. The CDR3 sequence is 15 residues long. The CDR3 region is CASSLRLADQETQYF. The CDR3 bases are TGTGCCAGCAGCCTCCGACTAGCGGACCAAGAGACCCAGTACTTC.

This clonotype was found many times. This chain links TRBV12-3 or TRBV12-4 with TRBJ2-5; 10 bases are shared with TRBD1. This CDR3 region has 14 residues. J was trimmed by 5 bases and V by 7 bases; bases with no gene match: 7. CDR3 protein: CASTLDRGPETQYF. CDR3 sequence (DNA): TGTGCCAGCACTCTAGACAGGGGGCCGGAGACCCAGTACTTC.

This clonotype came up many times. J is TRBJ1-1 and V is TRBV15; maybe TRBD1 (5 bases). Trimming stripped 0 bases from V and 3 bases from J, with 14 bases between. This CDR3 contains 16 residues. Germline values: CDR1 LNHNV, CDR2 YYDKDF (reference sequence). The CDR3 reads CATSRDRGGGHTEAFF. CDR3 bases: TGTGCCACCAGCAGAGATCGCGGGGGGGGACACACTGAAGCTTTCTTT. The entire variable domain, with the rest obtained from reference TRBV15 and TRBJ1-1, is as follows: DAMVIQNPRYQVTQFGKPVTLSCSQTLNHNVMYWYQQKSSQAPKLLFHYYDKDFNNEADTPDNFQSRRPNTSFCFLDIRSPGLGDTAMYLCATSRDRGGGHTEAFFGQGTRLTVV.

This clonotype was recorded a few times. The CDR3 is CASSGGGRETQYF. DNA of the CDR3: TGCGCCAGCAGTGGGGGCGGGCGGGAGACCCAGTACTTC. This chain connects TRBV5-1 to TRBJ2-5, with a possible D match to TRBD1 (6 bases). Per the germline V gene, CDR1 is SGHRS and CDR2 is YFSETQ. Trimming shortened V by 5 bases and J by 5 bases, and 13 bases separated the two germline ends. The CDR3 contains 13 residues.

V and J are TRBV11-2 and TRBJ2-2, with 7 bases identical to TRBD1. This CDR3 is 17 amino acids long. V dropped 1 base and J dropped 4; count of bases not matched to a gene: 9. Germline CDR1 and CDR2: SGHAT and FQNNGV. This CDR3 reads CASSLGINRGFTGELFF. CDR3 DNA sequence: TGTGCCAGCAGCTTAGGAATCAACAGGGGTTTCACCGGGGAGCTGTTTTTT.

At least ten counts were recorded for this clonotype. The chain links TRBV4-1 to TRBJ2-1; either TRBD1 or TRBD2 may supply D (6 bases each). Between the trimmed V and J ends, which lost 0 bases and 1 base, there was a span of 13 bases. Germline assignment: CDR1 MGHRA and CDR2 YSYEKL. The CDR3 consists of 17 residues. CDR3 sequence: CASSQDERGRSYNEQFF. In DNA, the CDR3 is TGCGCCAGCAGCCAAGATGAAAGGGGGAGGTCCTACAATGAGCAGTTCTTC.

V and J are TRBV20-1 and TRBJ2-3, with 8 bases that match TRBD2. The CDR3 has 15 residues. The trim removed 1 base at V and 1 base at J, leaving 4 bases unmatched. Germline V gene data show CDR1 as DFQATT and CDR2 as SNEGSKA (reference sequence). The CDR3 nucleotides are TGCAGTGCTAGAGTAGGTAGCGGGGGCACAGATACGCAGTATTTT. It translates to CSARVGSGGTDTQYF.

At least ten counts were recorded for this clonotype. The chain links TRBV3-1 to TRBJ2-1; D is unclear. V was pared by 0 bases and J by 9 bases, with 6 bases between. The germline V gene encodes CDR1 LGHDT and CDR2 YNNKEL (reference sequence). This CDR3 has 12 residues. The CDR3 sequence: CASSQDRSEQFF. Written as DNA, the CDR3 is TGTGCCAGCAGCCAAGATCGGAGTGAGCAGTTCTTC.

There are a few counts of this clonotype. This sequence joins TRBV11-2 and TRBJ2-1; D not certain. From germline, CDR1 is SGHAT and CDR2 FQNNGV. The CDR3 totals 16 residues. V was shortened by 1 base and J by 8 bases, with 18 bases between the two germline ends. The CDR3 here is CASSLGGSQIQYEQFF. The CDR3 DNA reads TGTGCCAGCAGCTTAGGGGGATCTCAGATCCAATATGAGCAGTTCTTC.

The chain has TRBV5-5 and TRBJ2-1, with 9 bases fitting TRBD2. After removal of 4 bases from V and 8 bases from J, the junction contained 10 bases not matched to a gene. The CDR3 runs 15 residues. Germline V gene data show CDR1 as SGHKS and CDR2 as YYEKEE (reference sequence). In DNA form, the CDR3 reads TGTGCCAGCAGCCAACTTGGGACTAGCTATGATGAGCAGTTCTTC. Protein: CASSQLGTSYDEQFF.

The V call is TRBV15, the J call TRBJ2-2; 8 nucleotides match TRBD2. CDR1 and CDR2 (germline): LNHNV, YYDKDF (reference sequence). V shed 0 bases, J shed 6 bases, and the junction held 3 bases outside the gene matches. CDR3 size: 15 residues. The CDR3 region is CATSRDGLAPGELFF. In DNA form, the CDR3 reads TGTGCCACCAGCAGAGATGGACTAGCCCCCGGGGAGCTGTTTTTT.

Note on this clonotype: It may be a read error: a sequence one base away is much more abundant. The rearrangement joins TRBV7-2 to TRBJ2-3, with 9 nucleotides matching TRBD2. Trimming removed 5 bases from V and 0 bases from J; junction bases left unmatched: 3. This CDR3 contains 15 residues. From germline, CDR1 is SGHTA and CDR2 FQGNSA. CDR3 nucleotides: TGTGCCAGCAGCGTCACTAGCGGGAGCACAGATACGCAGTATTTT. It specifies CASSVTSGSTDTQYF.

At least ten counts were recorded for this clonotype. The V gene is TRBV6-1, the J gene TRBJ2-3; 10 positions match TRBD1. Germline values: CDR1 MNHNS, CDR2 SASEGT. V shed 6 bases and J 3 bases; nucleotides not matched to a gene: 6. This CDR3 has 15 amino acids. CDR3 protein: CASRRQGQGTDTQYF. CDR3 coding DNA: TGTGCCAGCAGAAGACAGGGACAGGGGACAGATACGCAGTATTTT.

The table lists this clonotype with a few counts. The V gene is TRBV19, the J gene TRBJ2-7; D gene unclear. The CDR3 spans 13 residues. Germline CDR1 and CDR2: LNHDA and SQIVND (reference sequence). Between the trimmed V and J ends, which lost 10 bases and 0 bases, there was a span of 13 bases. The DNA for the CDR3 is TGTGCCACCCGATTTAGCAACTCCTACGAGCAGTACTTC. Protein sequence: CATRFSNSYEQYF.

This clonotype has just a few counts. V is TRBV5-5 and J is TRBJ2-6, with D perhaps TRBD1 (7 bases). The V gene lost 0 bases and the J gene lost 3 bases, with 13 bases spanning the gap. The CDR3 has 17 amino acids. The germline CDR1 and CDR2 sequences are SGHKS and YYEKEE (reference sequence). DNA for the CDR3: TGTGCCAGCAGCTTGGTCCCAGGGGGGTATGGGGCCAACGTCCTGACTTTC. It is translated as CASSLVPGGYGANVLTF.

The sample holds many counts of this clonotype. V and J are TRBV13 and TRBJ2-7, with TRBD1 as a possible D gene (6 bases). Germline loops: CDR1 PRHDT, CDR2 FYEKMQ (reference sequence). This CDR3 comprises 18 residues. V lost 5 bases and J lost 1, with 24 bases in between. CDR3 in amino acids: CASSRLVPGHQESYEQYF. The CDR3 DNA follows: TGTGCCAGCAGCCGTTTAGTTCCGGGACACCAGGAGTCCTACGAGCAGTACTTC.

The genes are TRBV7-2 and TRBJ2-2; D unresolved. There are 15 residues in the CDR3. V lost 4 bases and J lost 5, with 14 bases in between. Germline CDR1 SGHTA, CDR2 FQGNSA. CDR3 sequence: CASSSLPLGTGELFF. The CDR3 region has the DNA TGTGCCAGCAGCTCTTTACCTTTGGGAACCGGGGAGCTGTTTTTT.

The V call is TRBV24-1, the J call TRBJ1-1; 8 bases fit TRBD1. J lost 4 bases, V lost 2 bases, and 8 bases had no gene match. Germline V CDR1 and CDR2: KGHDR, SFDVKD. The CDR3 extends over 16 amino acids. The CDR3 bases are TGTGCCACCAGTGATTCATCCAGGGGGCGAGTCACTGAAGCTTTCTTT. Its translation is CATSDSSRGRVTEAFF.

This clonotype was recorded at least ten times. The rearrangement joins TRBV9 to TRBJ2-1; possibly TRBD1 for D (6 bases). Germline CDR1 and CDR2: SGDLS and YYNGEE. The length of the CDR3 is 14 residues. V lost 2 bases and J lost 8, with 14 bases in between. The CDR3 here is CASSVLQGGDEQFF. The CDR3, as DNA: TGTGCCAGCAGCGTTCTACAGGGTGGGGATGAGCAGTTCTTC.

V usage is TRBV3-1 and J usage is TRBJ2-1, with 8 nucleotides matching TRBD2. The CDR3 consists of 15 residues. Germline V gene sequence: CDR1 LGHDT, CDR2 YNNKEL (reference sequence). Trimming took 5 bases from V and 8 from J; bases not matched to a gene: 11. For the CDR3, the DNA is TGTGCCAGCAGCATGCCGGGACTAGGTTTCTATGAGCAGTTCTTC. This sequence encodes CASSMPGLGFYEQFF.